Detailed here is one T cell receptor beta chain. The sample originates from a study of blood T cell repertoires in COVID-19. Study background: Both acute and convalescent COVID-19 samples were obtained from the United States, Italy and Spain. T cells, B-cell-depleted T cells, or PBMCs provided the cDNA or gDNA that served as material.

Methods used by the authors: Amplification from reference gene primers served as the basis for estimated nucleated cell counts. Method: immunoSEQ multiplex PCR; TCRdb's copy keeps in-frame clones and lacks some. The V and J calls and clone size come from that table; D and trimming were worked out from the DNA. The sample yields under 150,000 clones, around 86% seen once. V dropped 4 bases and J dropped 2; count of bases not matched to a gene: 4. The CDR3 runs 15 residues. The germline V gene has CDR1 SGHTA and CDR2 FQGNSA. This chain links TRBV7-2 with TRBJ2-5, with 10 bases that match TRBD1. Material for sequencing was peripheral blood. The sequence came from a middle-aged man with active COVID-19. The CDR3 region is CASSSGQGHQETQYF. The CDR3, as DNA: TGTGCCAGCAGCTCGGGACAGGGGCATCAAGAGACCCAGTACTTC.